Reported below is one T cell receptor beta chain. The antigen remains undetermined. Profiling relied on immunoSEQ multiplex PCR, and the TCRdb table lists in-frame clones only, not all of them. The table lists about 100,000 clones, around 87% of them singletons. Germline V gene lookup returns CDR1 DFQATT and CDR2 SNEGSKA (reference sequence). V lost 6 bases to trimming and J lost 5 bases; unmatched junction nucleotides: 7. The CDR3 length is 13 residues. This specimen belongs to a study of T cell responses to AZD1222 COVID-19 vaccine. General study points: A mostly white British donor set with more females was recruited, and clonal diversity was possibly underestimated. Baseline testing showed seropositivity in only a handful of AZD1222 recipients.

Sequences were derived from peripheral blood, sampled 28 days after the second AZD1222 dose. The chain links TRBV20-1 to TRBJ2-3; 8 bases agree with TRBD2. This TCR came from an adult who received the AZD1222 COVID-19 vaccine. CDR3 bases: TGCAGTGCGAGTGTAGCGGGGCGAGATACGCAGTATTTT. It translates to CSASVAGRDTQYF.